This is a list of T cell receptor beta chains from one sample in a study of T cell responses to AZD1222 COVID-19 vaccine. Profiling relied on immunoSEQ multiplex PCR, and the TCRdb table lists in-frame clones only, not all of them. In the table there are some 120,000 clones, about nine tenths of which are singletons. The sequencing used peripheral blood, collected on day 0 of AZD1222 vaccination. The receptors were sampled from an adult in good health. Each CDR3 is given with its conserved first and last residue. A D gene is named only where the DNA matches it firmly. Rows give clone size only sometimes, using once, few, many, or a class for an expanded clone.

CDR3 length,D gene,clone size,J gene,V gene,CDR3 protein,CDR3 DNA
16,TRBD2,NA,TRBJ2-1,TRBV5-4,CASSLGQREPINEQFF,TGTGCCAGCAGCTTGGGGCAGCGGGAGCCGATAAATGAGCAGTTCTTC
10,TRBD1,NA,TRBJ1-1,TRBV29-1,CSVVTGGAFF,TGCAGCGTTGTGACAGGGGGAGCTTTCTTT
15,NA,NA,TRBJ1-6,TRBV28,CASSFDRAYNSPLHF,TGTGCCAGCAGTTTCGATAGGGCATATAATTCACCCCTCCACTTT
16,TRBD2,few,TRBJ2-1,TRBV28,CASSRAGTSRTNEQFF,TGTGCCAGCAGTCGCGCCGGGACTAGCCGTACAAATGAGCAGTTCTTC
17,TRBD2,once,TRBJ2-1,TRBV3-1/TRBV3-2,CASSPPGTSGPYNEQFF,TGTGCCAGCAGCCCCCCTGGGACTAGCGGTCCTTACAATGAGCAGTTCTTC
15,NA,NA,TRBJ2-2,TRBV2,CASSVMGTNTGELFF,TGTGCCAGCAGTGTTATGGGTACGAACACCGGGGAGCTGTTTTTT
16,NA,NA,TRBJ1-1,TRBV19,CASSIVSGYQHTEAFF,TGTGCCAGTAGTATAGTCTCCGGTTACCAACACACTGAAGCTTTCTTT
12,NA,NA,TRBJ2-1,TRBV5-1,CASMGGLNEQFF,TGCGCCAGTATGGGGGGATTAAATGAGCAGTTCTTC
14,NA,NA,TRBJ2-7,TRBV7-6,CASSPALRQGEQYF,TGTGCCAGCAGCCCGGCCCTCAGACAAGGCGAGCAGTACTTC
13,NA,NA,TRBJ1-1,TRBV12-3/TRBV12-4,CASSFQGGTEAFF,TGTGCCAGCAGTTTCCAAGGCGGCACTGAAGCTTTCTTT
14,NA,NA,TRBJ1-4,TRBV6-6,CAISRTGIYEKLFF,TGTGCCATCTCCCGGACGGGGATTTATGAAAAACTGTTTTTT
14,NA,NA,TRBJ2-7,TRBV4-1,CASSQFGGPYEQYF,TGCGCCAGCAGCCAGTTTGGGGGTCCCTACGAGCAGTACTTC
15,NA,NA,TRBJ2-2,TRBV19,CASRTGHQYTGELFF,TGTGCCAGTAGAACGGGACACCAATACACCGGGGAGCTGTTTTTT
13,NA,NA,TRBJ2-7,TRBV5-4,CASSSGTAYEQYF,TGTGCCAGCAGCTCCGGGACCGCCTACGAGCAGTACTTC
16,NA,NA,TRBJ2-6,TRBV28,CASSLTGRAGANVLTF,TGTGCCAGCAGTTTAACAGGCAGGGCTGGGGCCAACGTCCTGACTTTC
16,TRBD1,NA,TRBJ2-2,TRBV11-2,CASSRRGTGLTGELFF,TGTGCCAGCAGCCGTAGGGGGACAGGGTTGACCGGGGAGCTGTTTTTT
17,TRBD2,NA,TRBJ2-2,TRBV7-2,CASSPTPGLANTGELFF,TGTGCCAGCAGCCCCACCCCGGGACTAGCGAACACCGGGGAGCTGTTTTTT
16,NA,NA,TRBJ2-6,TRBV2,CASSEAWQTGANVLTF,TGTGCCAGCAGTGAAGCGTGGCAGACTGGGGCCAACGTCCTGACTTTC
16,TRBD1,NA,TRBJ1-4,TRBV18,CASSLQGQGANEKLFF,TGTGCCAGCTCACTACAAGGACAGGGGGCGAATGAAAAACTGTTTTTT
13,TRBD1,NA,TRBJ2-7,TRBV7-2,CASSLRQGHEQYF,TGTGCCAGCAGCCTTCGACAGGGCCACGAGCAGTACTTC
12,NA,NA,TRBJ1-5,TRBV28,CASRVTNQPQHF,TGTGCCAGCAGGGTAACTAATCAGCCCCAGCATTTT
15,TRBD2,once,TRBJ2-3,TRBV5-4,CASRDSSGSTDTQYF,TGTGCCAGCAGGGATTCTAGCGGAAGCACAGATACGCAGTATTTT
15,NA,NA,TRBJ2-3,TRBV10-3,CAISEGRPSTDTQYF,TGTGCCATCAGTGAGGGAAGACCTAGCACAGATACGCAGTATTTT
13,NA,NA,TRBJ1-5,TRBV28,CASSLPGDQPQHF,TGTGCCAGCAGTCTGCCAGGGGATCAGCCCCAGCATTTT
18,NA,NA,TRBJ1-1,TRBV5-3,CARSGVRRRDEANTEAFF,TGTGCCAGAAGCGGGGTAAGGAGGCGTGATGAAGCGAACACTGAAGCTTTCTTT
18,NA,NA,TRBJ2-1,TRBV19,CASSKQPLGPPDPNEQFF,TGTGCCAGTAGTAAACAACCCTTAGGTCCCCCAGACCCCAATGAGCAGTTCTTC
14,NA,NA,TRBJ1-1,TRBV18,CASSPSHKNTEAFF,TGTGCCAGCTCACCAAGCCACAAGAACACTGAAGCTTTCTTT
16,TRBD2,NA,TRBJ2-7,TRBV7-2,CASSYGLAGESYEQYF,TGTGCCAGCAGCTACGGACTAGCGGGAGAGTCCTACGAGCAGTACTTC
17,TRBD2,NA,TRBJ2-3,TRBV4-1,CASSQDGGSGPGDTQYF,TGCGCCAGCAGCCAAGATGGGGGTAGCGGGCCCGGAGATACGCAGTATTTT
15,TRBD1,NA,TRBJ1-2,TRBV9,CASSVAGTGTYGYTF,TGTGCCAGCAGCGTAGCAGGGACAGGGACCTATGGCTACACCTTC
14,NA,NA,TRBJ2-5,TRBV5-5,CASSFLTGLETQYF,TGTGCCAGCAGCTTCTTAACAGGGCTGGAGACCCAGTACTTC
15,TRBD2,NA,TRBJ2-1,TRBV13,CASSLPGLADNEQFF,TGTGCCAGCAGCTTACCGGGACTAGCGGACAATGAGCAGTTCTTC
15,NA,NA,TRBJ1-5,TRBV28,CASSSRDLSNQPQHF,TGTGCCAGCAGTTCCCGGGATTTAAGCAATCAGCCCCAGCATTTT
15,NA,once,TRBJ2-1,TRBV2,CASSVRLAYDNEQFF,TGTGCCAGCAGTGTTCGGCTAGCGTACGACAATGAGCAGTTCTTC
13,NA,few,TRBJ2-2,TRBV7-9,CASSSQGLGELFF,TGTGCCAGCAGCTCTCAGGGGTTAGGGGAGCTGTTTTTT
15,NA,NA,TRBJ2-2,TRBV5-1,CASSLKGQPTGELFF,TGCGCCAGCAGTTTGAAAGGCCAGCCCACCGGGGAGCTGTTTTTT
14,TRBD1,NA,TRBJ2-1,TRBV29-1,CSVQSGTGINEQFF,TGCAGCGTTCAATCCGGGACAGGGATCAATGAGCAGTTCTTC
14,NA,once,TRBJ2-5,TRBV3-1/TRBV3-2,CASSQELAFETQYF,TGTGCCAGCAGCCAAGAGTTGGCTTTCGAGACCCAGTACTTC
14,NA,NA,TRBJ1-2,TRBV15,CATSIRGGDYGYTF,TGTGCCACCAGCATCCGGGGCGGTGACTATGGCTACACCTTC
13,NA,NA,TRBJ2-7,TRBV9,CASSVKGGGEQYF,TGTGCCAGCAGCGTCAAGGGTGGAGGTGAGCAGTACTTC
15,TRBD2,NA,TRBJ2-7,TRBV19,CASSKGLAGVAEQYF,TGTGCCAGTAGTAAGGGACTAGCGGGAGTTGCCGAGCAGTACTTC
14,TRBD2,NA,TRBJ2-2,TRBV5-1,CASSNSGSQGELFF,TGCGCCAGCAGTAATAGCGGGAGTCAGGGGGAGCTGTTTTTT
13,NA,NA,TRBJ1-6,TRBV14,CASSPTARSPLHF,TGTGCCAGCAGCCCTACAGCAAGATCACCCCTCCACTTT
16,TRBD2,NA,TRBJ2-3,TRBV11-3,CASSKGLAGAEDTQYF,TGTGCCAGCAGCAAAGGACTAGCGGGAGCGGAAGATACGCAGTATTTT
15,NA,few,TRBJ2-3,TRBV13,CASSSRTTSTDTQYF,TGTGCCAGCAGCTCCCGGACTACTAGCACAGATACGCAGTATTTT
15,NA,NA,TRBJ1-2,TRBV9,CASSVDVFGHYGYTF,TGTGCCAGCAGCGTAGATGTGTTCGGGCACTATGGCTACACCTTC
14,NA,NA,TRBJ2-7,TRBV7-9,CASSPGRVSYEQYF,TGTGCCAGCAGCCCGGGTCGTGTGAGCTACGAGCAGTACTTC
13,NA,NA,TRBJ2-1,TRBV3-1/TRBV3-2,CASSQGKVYEQFF,TGTGCCAGCAGCCAAGGAAAAGTCTATGAGCAGTTCTTC
17,TRBD2,once,TRBJ2-3,TRBV2,CASSEAWPSGSTDTQYF,TGTGCCAGCAGTGAAGCGTGGCCTAGCGGTAGCACAGATACGCAGTATTTT
16,NA,NA,TRBJ2-2,TRBV4-2,CASSQDGEGGTGELFF,TGTGCCAGCAGCCAAGATGGAGAAGGGGGGACCGGGGAGCTGTTTTTT
14,TRBD1,once,TRBJ1-1,TRBV6-5,CASSLDRMNTEAFF,TGTGCCAGCAGTCTGGACAGGATGAACACTGAAGCTTTCTTT
16,TRBD2,NA,TRBJ2-5,TRBV5-1,CASSLALAGSQETQYF,TGCGCCAGCAGCTTGGCGCTAGCGGGGAGCCAAGAGACCCAGTACTTC
14,NA,NA,TRBJ2-7,TRBV6-6,CASSPSGISYEQYF,TGTGCCAGCAGCCCGTCGGGTATTTCCTACGAGCAGTACTTC
15,TRBD1,NA,TRBJ2-6,TRBV19,CASSGQGEGANVLTF,TGTGCCAGTAGTGGACAGGGCGAAGGGGCCAACGTCCTGACTTTC
14,NA,once,TRBJ1-5,TRBV19,CASSIVYSNQPQHF,TGTGCCAGTAGTATAGTCTATAGCAATCAGCCCCAGCATTTT